The TCR beta chain described here comes from a study of T cells in Graves' hyperthyroidism and ophthalmopathy. TCR beta CDR3 regions were amplified from RNA. TCR CDR3 regions were first amplified by RT-PCR with HTBI primers. TCRdb reprocessed the multiplex PCR reads via MiXCR and lists one record per CDR3 protein. The sample has 450,000 to 700,000 distinct CDR3 sequences, about 43% seen once. Trimming removed 7 bases at V and 5 bases at J, with 17 bases between. Germline V gene lookup returns CDR1 SGHAT and CDR2 FQNNGV. The CDR3 length is 15 residues. This chain connects TRBV11-2 to TRBJ1-4; the D is unclear. The origin of this receptor is a woman between 18 and 29 years old with Graves' hyperthyroidism. Material: peripheral blood or thyroid tissue (not recorded which). The CDR3 here is CASTLSGSGNEKLFF. The DNA of the CDR3 is TGTGCCAGCACCCTTAGCGGGAGCGGGAATGAAAAACTGTTTTTT.